These 28 T cell receptor beta chains were all obtained from the same sample, sequenced in a study of CD8+ T cells in alopecia areata. Alopecia areata patients provided lesional scalp punch biopsies and peripheral blood. Sequencing relied on a cDNA template that was reverse transcribed from extracted RNA. The repertoire was sequenced with immunoSEQ multiplex PCR; TCRdb's copy has only in-frame clones and lacks some. The sample comprises roughly 15,000 clones, less than 70% of which are singletons, and roughly 12% rests with the top ten. The sample taken for sequencing was skin. The source is a human donor with alopecia areata.

The CDR3 spells CASTTRSANEQFF. The CDR3 nucleotides are TGTGCCAGCACCACCCGGTCGGCTAATGAGCAGTTCTTC. This chain joins TRBV2 and TRBJ2-1; unclear D gene. Germline lookup yields CDR1 SNHLY and CDR2 FYNNEI. V lost 7 bases, J lost 7 bases, and 14 bases lay in between. The CDR3 is made up of 13 amino acids.

The table lists this clone with a few counts. The V call is TRBV27, the J call TRBJ1-1; D is unclear. The CDR3 has 15 residues. Germline V gene data show CDR1 as MNHEY and CDR2 as SMNVEV (reference sequence). The V and J ends lost 4 bases and 5 bases respectively, with 17 bases between them. The CDR3 protein is CASSSIKLQRTEAFF. The CDR3 DNA sequence: TGTGCCAGCAGTTCTATAAAGTTACAAAGAACTGAAGCTTTCTTT.

By share of the sample, this clone is large. The chain joins TRBV27 to TRBJ2-1; TRBD2 matches at 13 bases. J gave up 8 bases and V 7 bases, and 5 bases lay outside the gene matches. CDR1 MNHEY and CDR2 SMNVEV come from the germline V gene (reference sequence). This CDR3 is 14 amino acids long. CDR3 loop: CASTSLAGGYEQFF. CDR3 coding DNA: TGTGCCAGCACGTCACTAGCGGGAGGGTATGAGCAGTTCTTC.

The V and J genes are TRBV28 and TRBJ2-2; D uncertain. The CDR3 is made up of 14 amino acids. V was shortened by 7 bases and J by 5 bases, with 14 bases between the two germline ends. From germline, CDR1 is MDHEN and CDR2 SYDVKM. CDR3 loop: CASILSVGTGELFF. The DNA for the CDR3 is TGTGCCAGCATCCTATCTGTCGGGACCGGGGAGCTGTTTTTT.

This clone was detected once. The chain joins TRBV30 to TRBJ1-4; the D is unclear. This CDR3 has 11 residues. V lost 2 bases and J lost 8, with 6 bases in between. Germline CDR1 GTSNPN, CDR2 SVGIG (reference sequence). As DNA, the CDR3 is TGTGCCTGGAGTATAACGGAAAAACTGTTTTTT. Translation: CAWSITEKLFF.

The genes are TRBV4-2 and TRBJ2-3, with 12 bases fitting TRBD2. This CDR3 spans 18 amino acids. Germline assignment: CDR1 LGHNA and CDR2 YNFKEQ. Trimming took 4 bases from V and 0 from J; bases not matched to a gene: 8. In nucleotides, the CDR3 is TGTGCCAGCAGCCGGGATCCGACTAGCGGGAGAAGCACAGATACGCAGTATTTT. It yields the protein CASSRDPTSGRSTDTQYF.

This chain joins TRBV6-5 and TRBJ2-6, with D tentatively TRBD1 or TRBD2 (5 bases each). Germline CDR1 reads MNHEY; CDR2 reads SVGAGI. This CDR3 contains 15 residues. Trimming left V 6 bases short and J 2 bases short, with 11 bases between. This CDR3 is CASSLSGPGANVLTF. Here the CDR3 DNA reads TGTGCCAGCAGCTTGTCGGGGCCTGGGGCCAACGTCCTGACTTTC.

In its sample, this clone was seen a few times. This chain uses TRBV10-1 with TRBJ2-7; 8 nucleotides line up with TRBD2. J was trimmed by 7 bases and V by 3 bases; bases with no gene match: 11. Germline V gene lookup returns CDR1 WNHNN and CDR2 SYGVQD (reference sequence). The CDR3 consists of 15 residues. The chain's CDR3 is CASSDSAGEVGEQYF. The CDR3 DNA sequence: TGCGCCAGCAGTGATTCAGCGGGAGAGGTCGGTGAGCAGTACTTC.

This clone was found once. The V and J genes are TRBV6-1 and TRBJ2-5; TRBD1 agrees at 8 bases. The J call may be incorrect, as the DNA end agrees better with TRBJ2-7. The CDR3 extends over 12 amino acids. The germline V gene has CDR1 MNHNS and CDR2 SASEGT. CDR3 sequence (DNA): TGTGCCAGCCGGGACAGGTCCCACGAGCAGTACTTC. Amino acid sequence: CASRDRSHEQYF.

The rearrangement links TRBV5-1 to TRBJ2-7, with 9 bases fitting TRBD1. Trimming took 5 bases from V and 4 from J; bases not matched to a gene: 7. The CDR3 loop spans 14 amino acids. CDR1 and CDR2 from the germline V gene are SGHRS and YFSETQ. The CDR3 loop is CASRGTGRSYEQYF. Written as DNA, the CDR3 is TGCGCCAGCAGAGGGACAGGGCGATCGTACGAGCAGTACTTC.

V and J are TRBV4-1 and TRBJ2-3; D remains ambiguous. Between the trimmed V and J ends, which lost 5 bases and 4 bases, there was a span of 19 bases. Germline V gene lookup returns CDR1 MGHRA and CDR2 YSYEKL. The CDR3 spans 16 residues. CDR3: CASSGRGPLRADTQYF. DNA of the CDR3: TGCGCCAGCAGCGGACGCGGACCGCTCCGAGCAGATACGCAGTATTTT.

This clone was counted only a few times. V gene TRBV11-2 combines with J gene TRBJ2-7, with TRBD2 identical over 7 bases. J gave up 2 bases and V 8 bases, and 12 bases lay outside the gene matches. Germline V gene sequence: CDR1 SGHAT, CDR2 FQNNGV. The CDR3 runs to 15 residues. The DNA for the CDR3 is TGTGCCAGCGGTCGGGCGGGAGAAGGGACCTACGAGCAGTACTTC. Its translation: CASGRAGEGTYEQYF. The variable domain in full, completed from reference TRBV11-2 and TRBJ2-7, reads EAGVAQSPRYKIIEKRQSVAFWCNPISGHATLYWYQQILGQGPKLLIQFQNNGVVDDSQLPKDRFSAERLKGVDSTLKIQPAKLEDSAVYLCASGRAGEGTYEQYFGPGTRLTVT.

By frequency in the sample, this clone is medium-sized (0.01 to 0.1%). The chain couples TRBV7-9 to TRBJ1-1; D might be TRBD1 (6 bases). The germline V gene encodes CDR1 SEHNR and CDR2 FQNEAQ (reference sequence). Trimming took 5 bases from V and 1 from J, leaving 14 bases between them. There are 15 residues in the CDR3. CDR3 sequence: CASSAGQFENTEAFF. CDR3 bases: TGTGCCAGCAGCGCCGGACAGTTTGAGAACACTGAAGCTTTCTTT.

The chain joins TRBV7-8 to TRBJ2-5, with TRBD2 matching over 8 bases. The length of the CDR3 is 15 residues. V trimming: 1 base; J trimming: 11 bases; junction bases outside the gene matches: 12. Germline-derived CDR1 and CDR2 are SGHVS and FQNEAQ. For the CDR3, the DNA is TGTGCCAGCAGCTTAGTGGCGGGAGGTCCCCGTGAGCAGTACTTC. Its translation: CASSLVAGGPREQYF.

The chain employs TRBV28 and TRBJ2-2; D call uncertain. The CDR3 runs to 13 residues. The germline V and J ends were trimmed by 10 bases and 1 base, with 10 bases remaining between them. Looked up from germline, CDR1 is MDHEN and CDR2 is SYDVKM. In DNA form, the CDR3 reads TGTGCCACCTCACCAAGGAACACCGGGGAGCTGTTTTTT. Translating it yields CATSPRNTGELFF.

J is TRBJ2-1 and V is TRBV14, with 9 bases aligning to TRBD2. V was pared by 3 bases and J by 5 bases, with 11 bases of the junction left unmatched. The CDR3 runs 17 residues. Germline CDR1 SGHDN, CDR2 FVKESK. DNA for the CDR3: TGTGCCAGCAGCCAGGTAACTCGACTAGCGGAGAACAATGAGCAGTTCTTC. Translation gives CASSQVTRLAENNEQFF. Combining the CDR3 with reference TRBV14 and TRBJ2-1 gives the whole variable domain EAGVTQFPSHSVIEKGQTVTLRCDPISGHDNLYWYRRVMGKEIKFLLHFVKESKQDESGMPNNRFLAERTGGTYSTLKVQPAELEDSGVYFCASSQVTRLAENNEQFFGPGTRLTVL.

J is TRBJ2-1 and V is TRBV7-9, with 10 bases that match TRBD2. Germline assignment: CDR1 SEHNR and CDR2 FQNEAQ (reference sequence). Unmatched junction bases numbered 6, after V lost 4 bases and J lost 6 bases. The CDR3 loop spans 15 amino acids. CDR3 DNA sequence: TGTGCCAGCAGCTCCCGTTTAGCGGGAGGCAATGAGCAGTTCTTC. As protein: CASSSRLAGGNEQFF.

This chain joins TRBV28 and TRBJ2-5; unclear D gene. V dropped 5 bases and J dropped 2 bases, with 15 bases sitting between them. Looked up from germline, CDR1 is MDHEN and CDR2 is SYDVKM. The CDR3 consists of 15 residues. The CDR3 region is CASSGVFLLQETQYF. The DNA for the CDR3 is TGTGCCAGCAGTGGGGTATTCCTGCTTCAAGAGACCCAGTACTTC.

The rearrangement uses TRBV7-3 and TRBJ2-1; 10 bases are a match to TRBD2. CDR3 size: 15 residues. Per germline, CDR1 SGHTA and CDR2 FQGTGA. V shed 5 bases and J 9 bases; nucleotides not matched to a gene: 10. The chain's CDR3 is CASSTSAGGRGEQFF. DNA of the CDR3: TGTGCCAGCAGCACATCAGCGGGAGGGCGGGGTGAGCAGTTCTTC.

There are a few counts of this clone. The chain carries TRBV2 and TRBJ2-7, with 11 positions matching TRBD2. The V gene end was trimmed by 6 bases and the J gene end by 4 bases; junction bases not matched to a gene: 5. The length of the CDR3 is 14 residues. Germline V lookup: CDR1 SNHLY, CDR2 FYNNEI. The chain's CDR3 is CASSAGLADYEQYF. The CDR3 DNA is TGTGCCAGCAGCGCGGGACTAGCGGATTACGAGCAGTACTTC.

V is TRBV10-1 and J is TRBJ1-1, with D tentatively TRBD1 (5 bases). CDR3 size: 15 residues. CDR1 is WNHNN, CDR2 SYGVQD, per germline (reference sequence). V was shortened by 0 bases and J by 4 bases, with 12 bases between the two germline ends. In nucleotides, the CDR3 is TGCGCCAGCAGTGAGTCGGCAGGGTTGGGCACTGAAGCTTTCTTT. Translating gives CASSESAGLGTEAFF.

This chain uses TRBV29-1 with TRBJ2-3; no definite D call. V was trimmed by 3 bases and J by 5 bases, leaving 6 bases between them. Germline CDR1 reads SQVTM; CDR2 reads ANQGSEA. CDR3 length equals 11 residues. The CDR3, as DNA: TGCAGCGTTGAGTTTGGAGATACGCAGTATTTT. Translated, it gives CSVEFGDTQYF.

J is TRBJ2-7 and V is TRBV30; a possible D gene is TRBD1 (6 bases). The CDR3 runs to 15 residues. Germline CDR1 is GTSNPN and CDR2 is SVGIG (reference sequence). Trimming took 2 bases from V and 7 from J, leaving 21 bases between them. CDR3 sequence (DNA): TGTGCCTGGAGTCCAGGACAGCTCAATAGGGGAGAGCAGTACTTC. Translation gives CAWSPGQLNRGEQYF.

The chain has TRBV2 and TRBJ2-7, with 8 bases that match TRBD1. With 6 bases clipped from V and 6 bases from J, the junction kept 7 bases outside the gene matches. CDR1 and CDR2 from the germline V gene are SNHLY and FYNNEI. CDR3 size: 13 residues. The CDR3 nucleotides read TGTGCCAGCAGACCACAGGGGGTGGGCGAGCAGTACTTC. It specifies CASRPQGVGEQYF.

The rearrangement uses TRBV2 and TRBJ2-1, with D unclear. The CDR3 contains 14 residues. V was shortened by 4 bases and J by 4 bases, with 11 bases between the two germline ends. The germline V gene has CDR1 SNHLY and CDR2 FYNNEI. The CDR3 nucleotides are TGTGCCAGCAGTGCTCTGGCAGATTACAATGAGCAGTTCTTC. Protein sequence: CASSALADYNEQFF.

The chain uses TRBV4-1 and TRBJ2-1; TRBD2 is a possible D gene (5 bases). Trimming left V 0 bases short and J 7 bases short, with 25 bases between. CDR3 length: 19 amino acids. The germline gives CDR1 MGHRA, CDR2 YSYEKL. Here the CDR3 reads CASSQDLGFRLAHGNEQFF. In DNA form, the CDR3 reads TGCGCCAGCAGCCAAGATCTGGGTTTCCGGCTAGCACATGGTAATGAGCAGTTCTTC.

The rearrangement uses TRBV4-1 and TRBJ2-1, with TRBD2 identical over 13 bases. CDR1 is MGHRA and CDR2 is YSYEKL in the germline V gene. The trim removed 1 base at V and 2 bases at J, leaving 2 bases unmatched. The CDR3 length is 17 residues. The CDR3: CASSQVGTSGTYNEQFF. The DNA of the CDR3 is TGCGCCAGCAGCCAAGTAGGGACTAGCGGGACCTACAATGAGCAGTTCTTC.

The genes are TRBV5-1 and TRBJ2-5, with TRBD1 matching over 8 bases. J lost 1 base, V lost 2 bases, and 4 bases had no gene match. The CDR3 runs to 15 residues. CDR1 and CDR2 from the germline V gene are SGHRS and YFSETQ. CDR3 bases: TGCGCCAGCAGCTTCGGACAGGGATCCCAAGAGACCCAGTACTTC. Protein product: CASSFGQGSQETQYF.